These 12 T cell receptor beta chains share one sample of origin, sequenced in a study of T cells expressing NK-cell markers. For each CDR3 protein, TCRdb gives one entry from its re-call of the 5' RACE reads, without DNA. Here the sample table reports about 260,000 distinct CDR3 sequences. The sequencing input was blood T cells: a sorted CD56 or NKG2C T cell subset, CD4+ or CD8+ T cells, or bulk PBMC T cells (not recorded which). Receptors were obtained from a man aged 18 to 29 in good health.

V usage is TRBV10-3 and J usage is TRBJ2-1; as DNA is missing, the TRBD2 call by TCRdb cannot be tested. The CDR3 is 16 residues long. Germline lookup yields CDR1 ENHRY and CDR2 SYGVKD. The CDR3 sequence is CAISDPSGRIFNEQFF.

The V and J genes are TRBV4-1 and TRBJ1-3; checking the TCRdb D call of TRBD1 is not possible without DNA. The CDR3 totals 18 residues. The germline CDR1 and CDR2 sequences are MGHRA and YSYEKL. The CDR3 reads CASSLGGQAFLSGNTIYF.

This chain connects TRBV12-3 or TRBV12-4 to TRBJ1-2; TCRdb picks TRBD1, but there is no DNA to check that call. This CDR3 is built from 14 residues. CDR3 protein: CASSFAGRGYGYTF.

This chain connects TRBV7-2 to TRBJ2-2. The germline gives CDR1 SGHTA, CDR2 FQGNSA. The CDR3 totals 13 residues. The CDR3 is CASSSDATGELFF.

The chain uses TRBV29-1 and TRBJ1-1; the TRBD1 assignment by TCRdb is unverifiable without DNA. This CDR3 comprises 13 residues. CDR1 and CDR2 from the germline V gene are SQVTM and ANQGSEA. The CDR3 is CSVERINGREAFF.

The chain recombines TRBV29-1 with TRBJ2-7; as DNA is missing, the TRBD1 call by TCRdb cannot be tested. The CDR3 has 14 residues. The germline V gene has CDR1 SQVTM and CDR2 ANQGSEA. CDR3 in amino acids: CSVSWTLSSYEQYF.

The chain uses TRBV18 and TRBJ1-5; as DNA is missing, the TRBD1 call by TCRdb cannot be tested. The V gene's germline CDR1 is KGHSH and CDR2 LQKENI. The CDR3 consists of 14 residues. The CDR3: CASSPIRQNQPQHF.

This sequence joins TRBV12-3 or TRBV12-4 and TRBJ2-5; TCRdb's D gene call, TRBD1, goes unchecked for lack of DNA. The CDR3 runs to 16 residues. The CDR3 reads CASSSRDRDLQETQYF.

The chain recombines TRBV7-7 with TRBJ2-1. CDR1 and CDR2 (germline): SSHAT, FNYEAQ (reference sequence). This CDR3 contains 13 residues. The CDR3 protein is CASSLALLAEQFF. The whole variable domain, remainder taken from reference TRBV7-7 and TRBJ2-1, is GAGVSQSPRYKVTKRGQDVTLRCDPISSHATLYWYQQALGQGPEFLTYFNYEAQPDKSGLPSDRFSAERPEGSISTLTIQRTEQRDSAMYRCASSLALLAEQFFGPGTRLTVL.

This chain links TRBV6-5 with TRBJ1-6; as DNA is missing, the TRBD1 call by TCRdb cannot be tested. CDR1 and CDR2 from the germline V gene are MNHEY and SVGAGI. The CDR3 is 15 residues long. CDR3 amino acids: CASSYSGQGRSPLHF.

This chain joins TRBV5-1 and TRBJ2-2; TCRdb returns TRBD2, unconfirmable since there is no DNA. The CDR3 runs to 17 residues. The germline gives CDR1 SGHRS, CDR2 YFSETQ. This chain's CDR3 is CASSLGASGRTTGELFF.

The chain links TRBV18 to TRBJ1-3; TCRdb indicates TRBD1, and absent DNA this call remains unverified. The germline CDR1 and CDR2 sequences are KGHSH and LQKENI. The CDR3 extends over 16 amino acids. CDR3 sequence: CASSPTQGTSGNTIYF.